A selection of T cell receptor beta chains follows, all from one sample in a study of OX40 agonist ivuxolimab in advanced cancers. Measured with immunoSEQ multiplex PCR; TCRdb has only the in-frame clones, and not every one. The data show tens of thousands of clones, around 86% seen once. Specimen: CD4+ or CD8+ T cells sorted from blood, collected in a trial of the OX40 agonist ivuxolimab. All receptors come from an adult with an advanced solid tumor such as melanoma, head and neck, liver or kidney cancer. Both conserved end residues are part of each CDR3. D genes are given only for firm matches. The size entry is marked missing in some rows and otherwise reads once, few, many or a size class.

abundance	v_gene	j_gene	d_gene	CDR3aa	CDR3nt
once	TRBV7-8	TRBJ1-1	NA	CASSLQTGVMEAFF	TGTGCCAGCAGCTTACAGACAGGCGTGATGGAAGCTTTCTTT
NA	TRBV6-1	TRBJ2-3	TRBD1	CASSGDRETDTQYF	TGTGCCAGCAGTGGGGACAGGGAGACAGATACGCAGTATTTT
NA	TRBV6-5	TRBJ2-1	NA	CASSRGENEQFF	TGTGCCAGCAGCCGCGGGGAAAATGAGCAGTTCTTC
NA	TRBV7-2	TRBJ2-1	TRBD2	CASSSGGGLAYNEQFF	TGTGCCAGCAGCTCGGGCGGGGGGCTCGCATACAATGAGCAGTTCTTC
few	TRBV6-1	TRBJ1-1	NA	CASTGELNTEAFF	TGTGCCAGCACGGGGGAGTTAAACACTGAAGCTTTCTTT
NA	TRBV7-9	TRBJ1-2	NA	CASSPDRDYGYTF	TGTGCCAGCAGCCCAGACAGAGACTATGGCTACACCTTC
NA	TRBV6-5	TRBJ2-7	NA	CASSYSQQGSTTGQYF	TGTGCCAGCAGTTACTCCCAGCAGGGGTCGACGACAGGGCAGTACTTC
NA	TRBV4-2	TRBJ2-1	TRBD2	CASSQSGGYNEQFF	TGTGCCAGCAGCCAATCGGGGGGGTACAATGAGCAGTTCTTC
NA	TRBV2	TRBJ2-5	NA	CASRRGEQETQYF	TGTGCCAGCAGGCGAGGCGAACAAGAGACCCAGTACTTC
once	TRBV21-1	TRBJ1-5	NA	CASSPQVYSNQPQHF	TGTGCCAGCAGCCCACAAGTGTATAGCAATCAGCCCCAGCATTTT
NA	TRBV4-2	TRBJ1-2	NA	CASSPTGQDRYGYTF	TGTGCCAGCAGCCCCACGGGACAAGATAGGTATGGCTACACCTTC
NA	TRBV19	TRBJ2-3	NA	CATLRQEGDTQYF	TGTGCCACCCTAAGACAGGAGGGAGATACGCAGTATTTT
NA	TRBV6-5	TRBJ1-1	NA	CASSGRGNTEAFF	TGTGCCAGCAGTGGCAGGGGTAACACTGAAGCTTTCTTT
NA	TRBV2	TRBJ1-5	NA	CASQRGLDRNQPQHF	TGTGCCAGCCAAAGGGGACTGGACCGAAATCAGCCCCAGCATTTT
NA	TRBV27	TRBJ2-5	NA	CASSYTGSQETQYF	TGTGCCAGCAGTTATACAGGGTCCCAAGAGACCCAGTACTTC
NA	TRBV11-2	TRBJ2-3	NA	CASSFQGTQYF	TGTGCCAGCAGCTTTCAGGGTACGCAGTATTTT
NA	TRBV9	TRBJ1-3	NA	CASSKSGNTIYF	TGTGCCAGCAGTAAATCTGGAAACACCATATATTTT
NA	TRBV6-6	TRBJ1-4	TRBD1	CASSGQGWEKLFF	TGTGCCAGCAGTGGACAGGGTTGGGAAAAACTGTTTTTT
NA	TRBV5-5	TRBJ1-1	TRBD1	CASSPRTRDRGRWVEAFF	TGTGCCAGCAGCCCGAGAACGAGGGACAGGGGGCGATGGGTTGAAGCTTTCTTT
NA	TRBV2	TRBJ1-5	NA	CASSSTGFNQPQHF	TGTGCCAGCAGCTCCACAGGGTTCAATCAGCCCCAGCATTTT
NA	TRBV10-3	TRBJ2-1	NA	CAINESRGGRDEQFF	TGTGCCATCAATGAGTCGAGGGGGGGCCGGGATGAGCAGTTCTTC
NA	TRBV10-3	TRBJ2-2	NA	CAISESVGELFF	TGTGCCATCAGTGAGTCGGTCGGGGAGCTGTTTTTT
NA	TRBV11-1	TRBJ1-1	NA	CASSVDRMNTEAFF	TGTGCCAGCAGCGTTGACAGGATGAACACTGAAGCTTTCTTT
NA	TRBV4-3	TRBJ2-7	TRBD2	CASSQGLAGAPYEQYF	TGCGCCAGCAGCCAAGGTCTAGCGGGGGCCCCCTACGAGCAGTACTTC
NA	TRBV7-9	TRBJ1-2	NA	CASSILLTANYGYTF	TGTGCCAGCAGCATACTCCTGACCGCCAACTATGGCTACACCTTC
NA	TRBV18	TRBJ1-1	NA	CASSLTEDTEAFF	TGTGCCAGCTCTTTGACAGAGGACACTGAAGCTTTCTTT
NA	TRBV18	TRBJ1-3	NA	CASSRGLSASGNTIYF	TGTGCCAGCTCACGGGGTCTTTCGGCCTCTGGAAACACCATATATTTT
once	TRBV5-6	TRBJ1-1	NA	CASSWSGEAFF	TGTGCCAGCAGCTGGTCTGGGGAAGCTTTCTTT
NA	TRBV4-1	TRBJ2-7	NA	CASSQDEQNFREQYF	TGCGCCAGCAGCCAAGATGAACAGAACTTCAGGGAGCAGTACTTC
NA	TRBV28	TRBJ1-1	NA	CASISQGRSTEAFF	TGTGCCAGCATATCTCAGGGGCGAAGCACTGAAGCTTTCTTT
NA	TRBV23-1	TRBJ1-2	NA	CASLPGVRGYTF	TGCGCCAGCCTCCCCGGGGTTCGTGGCTACACCTTC
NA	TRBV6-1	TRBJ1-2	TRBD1	CASRIQGEDGYTF	TGTGCCAGCCGAATACAGGGGGAGGATGGCTACACCTTC
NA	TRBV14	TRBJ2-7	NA	CASSQDRTYEQYF	TGTGCCAGCAGCCAAGATCGCACCTACGAGCAGTACTTC
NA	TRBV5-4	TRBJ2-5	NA	CASSLGGVGGETQYF	TGTGCCAGCAGCCTAGGGGGAGTTGGAGGGGAGACCCAGTACTTC
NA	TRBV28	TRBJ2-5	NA	CASTAPGGETQYF	TGTGCCAGCACCGCCCCTGGGGGGGAGACCCAGTACTTC
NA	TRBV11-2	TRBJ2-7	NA	CASSLVGGGGQQYF	TGTGCCAGCAGCTTGGTTGGAGGGGGCGGGCAGCAGTACTTC
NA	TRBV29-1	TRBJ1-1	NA	CSVGSVNTEAFF	TGCAGCGTTGGATCGGTGAACACTGAAGCTTTCTTT
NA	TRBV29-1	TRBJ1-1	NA	CSVSNQGGYTEAFF	TGCAGCGTTTCTAACCAGGGAGGCTACACTGAAGCTTTCTTT
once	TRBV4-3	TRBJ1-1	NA	CASSQAGGSNTEAFF	TGCGCCAGCAGCCAAGCGGGCGGGTCGAACACTGAAGCTTTCTTT
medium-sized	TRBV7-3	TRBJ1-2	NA	CASSFGGDYGYTF	TGTGCCAGCAGCTTCGGAGGGGACTATGGCTACACCTTC
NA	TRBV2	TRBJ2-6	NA	CASSESPLGANVLTF	TGTGCCAGCAGTGAAAGTCCCTTGGGGGCCAACGTCCTGACTTTC
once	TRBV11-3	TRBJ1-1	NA	CASSLRGTEAFF	TGTGCCAGCAGCTTAAGGGGCACTGAAGCTTTCTTT
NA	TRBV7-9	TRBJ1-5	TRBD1	CASSFGQGTQPQHF	TGTGCCAGCAGCTTCGGACAGGGCACTCAGCCCCAGCATTTT
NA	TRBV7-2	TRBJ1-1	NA	CASSRQGLNTEAFF	TGTGCCAGCTCCCGGCAGGGGTTGAACACTGAAGCTTTCTTT
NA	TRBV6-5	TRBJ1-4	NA	CASSYSNRNEKLFF	TGTGCCAGCAGTTACTCCAACCGTAATGAAAAACTGTTTTTT
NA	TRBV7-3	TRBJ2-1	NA	CASSLARHNEQFF	TGTGCCAGCAGCTTAGCACGGCACAATGAGCAGTTCTTC
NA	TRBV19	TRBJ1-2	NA	CATRQSPNYGYTF	TGTGCCACCCGTCAGTCCCCTAACTATGGCTACACCTTC
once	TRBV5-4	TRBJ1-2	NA	CASSLAVGQNYGYTF	TGTGCCAGCAGCTTGGCCGTGGGACAAAACTATGGCTACACCTTC
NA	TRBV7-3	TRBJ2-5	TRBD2	CASSLSGAQETQYF	TGTGCCAGCAGTCTTAGCGGGGCTCAAGAGACCCAGTACTTC
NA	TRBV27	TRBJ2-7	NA	CASSFLGGAEQYF	TGTGCCAGCAGTTTCCTGGGGGGGGCCGAGCAGTACTTC
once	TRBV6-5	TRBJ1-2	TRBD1	CASAGTGRKYYGYTF	TGTGCCAGCGCAGGGACAGGGAGGAAGTACTATGGCTACACCTTC
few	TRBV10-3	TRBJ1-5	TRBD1	CATDRARSNQPQHF	TGTGCCACCGACAGGGCGAGGAGCAATCAGCCCCAGCATTTT
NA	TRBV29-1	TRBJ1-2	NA	CSVDGGARTF	TGCAGCGTTGACGGCGGGGCCAGGACCTTC
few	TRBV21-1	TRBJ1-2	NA	CARKKGTYGYTF	TGTGCCAGAAAAAAGGGGACTTATGGCTACACCTTC
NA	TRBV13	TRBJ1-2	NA	CASSSRTAPSYGYTF	TGTGCCAGCAGCTCTCGGACGGCCCCCTCCTATGGCTACACCTTC
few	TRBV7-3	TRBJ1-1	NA	CASSLMSRQESEAFF	TGTGCCAGCAGCTTAATGTCCCGGCAGGAGAGTGAAGCTTTCTTT
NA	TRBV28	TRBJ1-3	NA	CASSFNSGNTIYF	TGTGCCAGCAGTTTTAACTCTGGAAACACCATATATTTT
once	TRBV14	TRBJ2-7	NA	CASSLDRFYEQYF	TGTGCCAGCAGCTTAGACCGGTTCTACGAGCAGTACTTC
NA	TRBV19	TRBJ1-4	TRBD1	CASSIYRGRIEKLFF	TGTGCCAGTAGTATATACAGGGGGAGAATTGAAAAACTGTTTTTT